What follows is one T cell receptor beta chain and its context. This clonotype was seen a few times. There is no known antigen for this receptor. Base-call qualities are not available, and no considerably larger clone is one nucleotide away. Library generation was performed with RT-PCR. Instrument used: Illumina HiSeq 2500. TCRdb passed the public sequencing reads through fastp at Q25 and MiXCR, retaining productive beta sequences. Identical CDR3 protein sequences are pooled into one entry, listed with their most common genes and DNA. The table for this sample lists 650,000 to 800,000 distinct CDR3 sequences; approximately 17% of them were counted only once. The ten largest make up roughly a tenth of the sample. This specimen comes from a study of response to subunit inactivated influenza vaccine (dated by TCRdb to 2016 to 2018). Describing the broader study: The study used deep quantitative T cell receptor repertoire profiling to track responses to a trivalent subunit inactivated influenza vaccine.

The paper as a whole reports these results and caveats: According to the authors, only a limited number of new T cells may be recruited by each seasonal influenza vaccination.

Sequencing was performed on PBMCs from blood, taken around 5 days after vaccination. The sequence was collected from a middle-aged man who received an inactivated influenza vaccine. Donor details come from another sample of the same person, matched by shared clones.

For the CDR3, the sequence is CASSFVRGYEQYF. The DNA sequence is given as TGCGCCAGCAGCTTCGTCCGGGGCTACGAGCAGTACTTC. This receptor chain uses TRBV5-1 and TRBJ2-7; TRBD2 is a possible D gene, resting on 5 matching bases. V loses 2 bases of germline sequence and J loses 3 bases, and the interval between the two ends is 9 bases. Including cysteine and phenylalanine, the CDR3 has 13 amino acids. This entry keeps only the CDR3 DNA: 39 bases, framed from base 1. Sequences SGHRS (CDR1) and YFSETQ (CDR2) are obtained from the germline V gene. Here the CDR3 is joined to the reference TRBV5-1 and TRBJ2-7 genes, and the full variable domain is: KAGVTQTPRYLIKTRGQQVTLSCSPISGHRSVSWYQQTPGQGLQFLFEYFSETQRNKGNFPGRFSGRQFSNSRSEMNVSTLELGDSALYLCASSFVRGYEQYFGPGTRLTVT.